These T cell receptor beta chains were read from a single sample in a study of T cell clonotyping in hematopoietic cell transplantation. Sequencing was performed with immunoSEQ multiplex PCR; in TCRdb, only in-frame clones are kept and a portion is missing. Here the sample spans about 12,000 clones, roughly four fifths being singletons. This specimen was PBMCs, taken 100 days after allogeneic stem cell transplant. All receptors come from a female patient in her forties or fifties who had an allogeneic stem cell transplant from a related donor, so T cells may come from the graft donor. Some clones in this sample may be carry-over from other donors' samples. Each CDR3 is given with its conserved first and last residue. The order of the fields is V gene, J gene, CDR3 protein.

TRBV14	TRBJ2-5	CASSHMRVRAQYF
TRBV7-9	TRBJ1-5	CASSLGSQPQHF
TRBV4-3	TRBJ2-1	CASSQVAGGLNEQFF
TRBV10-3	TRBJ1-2	CAISETGGGYGYTF
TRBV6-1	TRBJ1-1	CASRRGTGITEAFF
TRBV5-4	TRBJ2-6	CASSPKGLAGGSGANVLTF
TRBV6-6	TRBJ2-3	CASRSGLSTDTQYF
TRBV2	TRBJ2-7	CASSEPMSGKDSYEQYF
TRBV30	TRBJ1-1	CAWTHRGRWNTEAFF
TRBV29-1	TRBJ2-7	CSVDRQGSYEQYF
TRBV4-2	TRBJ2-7	CASSQGEGGSYEQYF
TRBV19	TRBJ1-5	CASSNQGSRGNQPQHF
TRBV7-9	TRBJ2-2	CASRAPGQGTGELFF
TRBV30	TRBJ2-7	CASRRGLGYEQYF
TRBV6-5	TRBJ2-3	CASSWTGGSTDTQYF
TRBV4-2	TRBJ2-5	CASSQDRTQSETQYF
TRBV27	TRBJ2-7	CASSSNQGIQGEQYF
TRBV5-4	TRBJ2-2	CASSLEDSSGELFF
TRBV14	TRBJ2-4	CASSLTRGEAKNIQYF
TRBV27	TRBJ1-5	CTSRAGIGNQPQHF
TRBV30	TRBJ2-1	CAWSPGLVYEQFF
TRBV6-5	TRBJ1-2	CASSTGVFNYGYTF
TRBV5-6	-	CASSFTRYEQYF
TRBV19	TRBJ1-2	CASKEGSGQYYGYTF
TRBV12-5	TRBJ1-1	CASGLQGNTEAFF
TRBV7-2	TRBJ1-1	CASSLMNTEAFF
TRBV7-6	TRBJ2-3	CASSSTGGATDTQYF
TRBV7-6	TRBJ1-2	CASSLGRNYGYTF
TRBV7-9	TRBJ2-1	CAGAGGPDNEQFF
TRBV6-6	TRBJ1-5	CASSRTGVYQPQHF
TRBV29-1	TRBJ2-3	CSVESRTGTDTQYF
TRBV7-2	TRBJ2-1	CASDKLAGFYNEQFF
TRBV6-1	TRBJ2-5	CASSRQETQYF
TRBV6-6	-	CASSQLSYEQYF
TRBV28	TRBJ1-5	CASREPGVDQPQHF
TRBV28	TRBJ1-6	CASSLGRGGSPLHF
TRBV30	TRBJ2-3	CAWSVRGRDTQYF
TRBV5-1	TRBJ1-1	CASSLEPGLPEAFF
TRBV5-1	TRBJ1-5	CASSYTGRSNQPQHF
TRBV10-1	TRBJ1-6	CASRDSSYNSPLHF
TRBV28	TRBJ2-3	CASSFNGLGDTQYF
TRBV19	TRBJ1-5	CASSIDHANNQPQHF
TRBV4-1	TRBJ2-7	CASSQAQFVYEQYF
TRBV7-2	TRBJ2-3	CASSVAGSGTDTQYF
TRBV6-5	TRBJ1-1	CASSWETGNTEAFF
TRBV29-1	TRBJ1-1	CSVNRGLTEAFF
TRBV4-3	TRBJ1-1	CASSQDPGRTEAFF
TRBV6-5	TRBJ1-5	CASSPSGYNQPQHF
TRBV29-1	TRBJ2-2	CSVPVDTGELFF
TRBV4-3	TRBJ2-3	CASSQEIRGTDTQYF
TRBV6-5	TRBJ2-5	CASSYRADQETQYF